Listed below are T cell receptor beta chains from one sample, sequenced in a study of blood T cell repertoires in COVID-19. Profiled with immunoSEQ multiplex PCR; TCRdb holds only in-frame clones, not every one. The sample holds 310,000 or so clones, roughly 90% seen once. The sequenced sample consisted of peripheral blood. The receptors were sampled from a man aged 18 to 35 who had recovered from COVID-19. Both conserved end residues are part of each CDR3.

v_call cdr3_length cdr3_aa
TRBV4-3 15 CASSQDRGQFYEQYF
TRBV4-1 15 CASSQPDRDTDTQYF
TRBV4-1 13 CASSQEADYEQYF
TRBV5-4 16 CASSLLAGAPTDTQYF
TRBV28 12 CASSLLGGKLFF
TRBV19 15 CASSIGTVPYNEQFF
TRBV3-1/TRBV3-2 14 CASSPQPGTHEQYF
TRBV27 15 CASSPHTDSNQPQHF
TRBV29-1 13 CSAQGMAGNTIYF
TRBV7-9 14 CASSPDATNEKLFF
TRBV4-2 16 CASSQGAGGNQETQYF
TRBV13 13 CASSLLIAEGYTF
TRBV7-9 11 CASSLQEKLFF